This T cell receptor beta chain was sequenced for a study of CD8+ T cells in alopecia areata. General study results and limits: It was lesional scalp, especially alopecia totalis/universalis, that showed higher clonality than normal scalp. Although TCR sharing was seen in mice, sharing across patients was less clear, possibly for HLA-related reasons. Scalp specimens additionally yield sequences from normal skin's resident alphabeta T cells.

As concerns this clone: The target antigen is unknown.

Per germline, CDR1 SEHNR and CDR2 FQNEAQ (reference sequence). The CDR3 totals 14 residues. Trimming took 6 bases from V and 0 from J, leaving 9 bases between them. Sequencing relied on a cDNA template that was reverse transcribed from extracted RNA. The table came from immunoSEQ multiplex PCR; TCRdb's copy has only in-frame clones and leaves some out. The data contain 140,000 or so clones, less than 65% of them seen just once; the ten biggest clones take up 35% to 40%. From PBMCs, CD4+ and CD8+ T cells were sorted. V usage is TRBV7-9 and J usage is TRBJ1-3; D remains unclear. The sample comprised CD8+ T cells sorted from blood. The sequence was collected from a human donor in good health. This CDR3 is CASSSDFSGNTIYF. The CDR3 DNA sequence: TGTGCCAGCAGTTCCGACTTCTCTGGAAACACCATATATTTT.